This T cell receptor (beta chain) comes out of a study of shared clonotypes between healthy human individuals. General study points: Represented diversity, genetic and exposure-history alike, was limited by few donors.

Every immunoSEQ plate was one replicate of a subset's evenly spread DNA. The input for sorted-subset replicate PCRs was approximately 200 ng DNA, tens of thousands of T cell genomes. In the authors' methods: In the immunoSEQ data, sequences were junction-only and lacked quality scores, so filtering differed. The table came from immunoSEQ multiplex PCR; TCRdb's copy has only in-frame clones and leaves some out. That table furnishes V, J and clone size, whereas the DNA furnished D and trimming. The repertoire holds about 2.3 million clones, 93% seen once, with under 0.45% in the top ten. The CDR3 is made up of 16 amino acids. V gave up 4 bases and J gave up 6 bases, with 18 bases separating them. Germline V gene lookup returns CDR1 KGHSH and CDR2 LQKENI. Note on this clone: Its antigen remains unidentified.

Sequencing was performed on naive CD4+ T cells from PBMCs. Regarding subset: CD45RA+ positively selected. The clonotype comes from a man younger than 35 in good health. Some clones in this sample may be carry-over from other donors' samples. The rearrangement uses TRBV18 and TRBJ2-2; D is tentatively TRBD1 or TRBD2 (6 bases each). As DNA, the CDR3 is TGTGCCAGCTCACTGAGACGGGGGCCCATCCCCGGGGAGCTGTTTTTT. This encodes CASSLRRGPIPGELFF.